Following are 26 T cell receptor beta chains from one sample sequenced in a study of Ad26.COV2.S vaccination and SARS-CoV-2 variants. Assay: immunoSEQ multiplex PCR; the TCRdb copy retains only in-frame clones and omits some. The sample shows hundreds of thousands of clones, roughly 87% of them seen only once. Noted treatment: around 19 received Ad26.COV2.S at low or high dose, single or two shots; 5 received placebo; per-sample allocation not given. At day 63 after the first vaccine or placebo injection, samples were drawn. The sequenced sample was peripheral blood, obtained in a trial of Ad26.COV2.S vaccine versus placebo. These receptors were taken from a person between 18 and 59 years old who received the Ad26.COV2.S COVID-19 vaccine or a placebo.

The gene calls are TRBV3-1 (or the pseudogene TRBV3-2) and TRBJ2-3; TRBD2 matches at 8 bases. The germline CDR1 and CDR2 sequences are LGHDT and YNNKEL (reference sequence). CDR3 size: 16 residues. The junction had 9 bases not matched to a gene; V was cut back by 4 bases and J by 3 bases. Written as DNA, the CDR3 is TGTGCCAGCAGCCCGTTTACGGGGGGGCTTACAGATACGCAGTATTTT. This encodes CASSPFTGGLTDTQYF.

Here the CDR3 reads CASSQLDRAGTQYF. The CDR3 DNA is TGTGCCAGCAGCCAATTGGACAGGGCCGGGACCCAGTACTTC. The chain employs TRBV3-1 (or the pseudogene TRBV3-2) and TRBJ2-5; 8 bases fit TRBD1. CDR1 is LGHDT and CDR2 is YNNKEL in the germline V gene (reference sequence). The CDR3 has 14 amino acids. The J segment lost 7 bases and the V segment lost 2 bases, leaving 6 bases of the junction unmatched.

This clone has only a few counts. The V call is TRBV12-3 or TRBV12-4, the J call TRBJ2-7; D gene uncertain. CDR3 length equals 13 residues. V lost 1 base to trimming and J lost 5 bases, with 9 bases between them. The CDR3 region is CASSLGSGHEQYF. The CDR3 nucleotides are TGTGCCAGCAGTTTAGGCAGTGGCCACGAGCAGTACTTC.

The rearrangement links TRBV2 to TRBJ1-3; no clear D gene. Trimming left V 6 bases short and J 8 bases short, with 11 bases between. Germline CDR1 SNHLY, CDR2 FYNNEI. The CDR3 covers 12 residues. CDR3: CASSPPPDTIYF. The CDR3 nucleotides are TGTGCCAGCAGCCCCCCCCCGGACACCATATATTTT.

This chain uses TRBV5-6 with TRBJ1-1; 8 bases are a match to TRBD1. Germline V CDR1 and CDR2: SGHDT, YYEEEE. V dropped 3 bases and J dropped 7; count of bases not matched to a gene: 11. This CDR3 is built from 15 residues. In DNA form, the CDR3 reads TGTGCCAGCAGCTCAGTGGACAGGGTACGGGTTGAAGCTTTCTTT. This encodes CASSSVDRVRVEAFF.

The chain combines TRBV27 with TRBJ2-1; D may match TRBD1 or TRBD2 (5 bases each). The CDR3 has 19 amino acids. V gave up 11 bases and J gave up 8 bases, with 37 bases separating them. Germline values: CDR1 MNHEY, CDR2 SMNVEV (reference sequence). CDR3 sequence: CAPAQFVGDEQRALDEQFF. In DNA, the CDR3 is TGTGCCCCAGCGCAATTTGTGGGGGACGAGCAACGGGCATTGGATGAGCAGTTCTTC.

The chain couples TRBV3-1 (or the pseudogene TRBV3-2) to TRBJ1-2; D may be TRBD1 (5 bases). Deletions cut 4 bases from V and 7 bases from J, with 13 bases between. CDR3 length: 13 amino acids. The germline V gene encodes CDR1 LGHDT and CDR2 YNNKEL (reference sequence). CDR3 amino acids: CASSPRQPPGYTF. The CDR3 region has the DNA TGTGCCAGCAGCCCCCGACAGCCCCCTGGCTACACCTTC.

CDR3 sequence: CASGPGDRDWTQYF. The CDR3 region has the DNA TGTGCTAGTGGCCCGGGGGACAGGGATTGGACCCAGTACTTC. The rearrangement links TRBV12-5 to TRBJ2-5, with 9 positions matching TRBD1. CDR1 is LGHNT, CDR2 FRNRAP, per germline. V was pared by 6 bases and J by 7 bases, with 9 bases of the junction left unmatched. This CDR3 spans 14 amino acids.

V and J are TRBV27 and TRBJ1-3; 9 bases align to TRBD1. Losses at the gene ends were 6 bases for V and 4 bases for J; bases not matched to a gene: 4. The CDR3 is made up of 14 amino acids. Germline CDR1 and CDR2: MNHEY and SMNVEV (reference sequence). Here the CDR3 reads CASRTGGSGNTIYF. The CDR3 region has the DNA TGTGCCAGCAGGACAGGGGGGTCGGGAAACACCATATATTTT.

J is TRBJ2-7 and V is TRBV9, with D possibly TRBD1 on 5 matching bases. The CDR3 consists of 14 residues. The germline gives CDR1 SGDLS, CDR2 YYNGEE. The V end was cut by 0 bases, the J end by 4 bases, with 11 bases between. In DNA, the CDR3 is TGTGCCAGCAGCGTAGGTTCAGGGCGGTACGAGCAGTACTTC. Amino acids: CASSVGSGRYEQYF.

This rearrangement joins TRBV6-5 to TRBJ1-5; D gene uncertain. The CDR3 spans 15 residues. Germline V gene lookup returns CDR1 MNHEY and CDR2 SVGAGI. Trimming shortened V by 2 bases and J by 1 base, and 9 bases separated the two germline ends. The CDR3 region is CASSYGSGSNQPQHF. In DNA, the CDR3 is TGTGCCAGCAGTTACGGGTCGGGGAGCAATCAGCCCCAGCATTTT.

This chain uses TRBV19 with TRBJ2-7, with 14 bases that match TRBD2. V lost 4 bases, J lost 2 bases, and 7 bases stayed unmatched. CDR1 LNHDA and CDR2 SQIVND come from the germline V gene (reference sequence). There are 17 residues in the CDR3. CDR3 region: CASSKGLAGVYTYEQYF. CDR3 DNA sequence: TGTGCCAGTAGTAAGGGACTAGCGGGGGTTTACACCTACGAGCAGTACTTC.

This chain joins TRBV7-8 and TRBJ2-2; possible D gene TRBD1, 6 bases. Trimming left V 3 bases short and J 5 bases short, with 16 bases between. The CDR3 loop spans 16 amino acids. Germline values: CDR1 SGHVS, CDR2 FQNEAQ. Here the CDR3 DNA reads TGTGCCAGCAGCTTCTCACAGGGTAGGCGGACCGGGGAGCTGTTTTTT. This sequence encodes CASSFSQGRRTGELFF. Full variable domain (remainder filled in from reference TRBV7-8 and TRBJ2-2): GAGVSQSPRYKVAKRGQDVALRCDPISGHVSLFWYQQALGQGPEFLTYFQNEAQLDKSGLPSDRFFAERPEGSVSTLKIQRTQQEDSAVYLCASSFSQGRRTGELFFGEGSRLTVL.

The chain employs TRBV2 and TRBJ1-5, with D hard to call. There are 15 residues in the CDR3. Trimming took 3 bases from V and 7 from J, leaving 16 bases between them. CDR1 and CDR2 (germline): SNHLY, FYNNEI. CDR3: CASSEGGLRGQPQHF. The CDR3 DNA reads as TGTGCCAGCAGTGAGGGAGGTCTCCGTGGCCAGCCCCAGCATTTT. Filled out from reference TRBV2 and TRBJ1-5, the complete variable domain reads EPEVTQTPSHQVTQMGQEVILRCVPISNHLYFYWYRQILGQKVEFLVSFYNNEISEKSEIFDDQFSVERPDGSNFTLKIRSTKLEDSAMYFCASSEGGLRGQPQHFGDGTRLSIL.

V is TRBV25-1 and J is TRBJ2-3; no reliable D call. This CDR3 has 13 residues. Germline-derived CDR1 and CDR2 are MGHDK and SYGVNS. The V end was cut by 4 bases, the J end by 4 bases, with 9 bases between. The CDR3 protein is CASSAVIPDTQYF. DNA of the CDR3: TGTGCCAGCAGTGCGGTGATCCCAGATACGCAGTATTTT.

J is TRBJ2-1 and V is TRBV4-1; D gene uncertain. V gave up 0 bases and J gave up 10 bases, with 13 bases separating them. Germline assignment: CDR1 MGHRA and CDR2 YSYEKL. This CDR3 has 14 residues. CDR3: CASSQESQRGEQFF. The CDR3, as DNA: TGCGCCAGCAGCCAAGAATCCCAGCGTGGAGAGCAGTTCTTC.

This clone turned up a few times. The chain couples TRBV6-4 to TRBJ2-3, with TRBD2 identical over 14 bases. CDR1 and CDR2 (germline): MRHNA, SNTAGT. The CDR3 loop spans 16 amino acids. The junction had 2 bases not matched to a gene; V was cut back by 0 bases and J by 6 bases. CDR3 loop: CASSDSTSGGVDTQYF. The CDR3 coding sequence is TGTGCCAGCAGTGACTCGACTAGCGGGGGGGTGGATACGCAGTATTTT.

J is TRBJ1-2 and V is TRBV6-5; possible D gene TRBD1, 5 bases. CDR1 and CDR2 from the germline V gene are MNHEY and SVGAGI. The germline V and J ends were trimmed by 6 bases and 6 bases, with 14 bases remaining between them. The CDR3 runs to 13 residues. CDR3 amino acids: CASSLRRADGYTF. DNA of the CDR3: TGTGCCAGCAGCTTACGCAGGGCCGATGGCTACACCTTC.

V is TRBV6-6 and J is TRBJ1-2, with D perhaps TRBD1 (6 bases). The CDR3 is 15 amino acids. Trimming left V 5 bases short and J 7 bases short, with 20 bases between. Germline CDR1 reads MNHNY; CDR2 reads SVGAGI (reference sequence). CDR3 residues: CASSPEGGWIGGYTF. For the CDR3, the DNA is TGTGCCAGCAGTCCAGAAGGGGGTTGGATCGGTGGCTACACCTTC.

The chain carries TRBV4-3 and TRBJ2-3, with D possibly being TRBD1 (7 bases). The ends were cut back, 1 base at V and 2 bases at J, with 10 bases in the middle. This CDR3 contains 15 residues. Per the germline V gene, CDR1 is LGHNA and CDR2 is YSLEER. The DNA for the CDR3 is TGCGCCAGCAGCCAAGGACAGGGACTCACAGATACGCAGTATTTT. It yields the protein CASSQGQGLTDTQYF.

This clone has more than one count but fewer than ten. The chain's CDR3 is CASSGTDGNTEAFF. DNA for the CDR3: TGCGCCAGCAGCGGGACGGACGGGAACACTGAAGCTTTCTTT. The V call is TRBV5-1, the J call TRBJ1-1; D possibly corresponds to TRBD1 (5 bases). Per germline, CDR1 SGHRS and CDR2 YFSETQ. The V gene lost 4 bases and the J gene lost 1 base, with 11 bases spanning the gap. This CDR3 spans 14 amino acids.

The sample holds one count of this clone. The rearrangement joins TRBV4-3 to TRBJ1-3; D call uncertain. The CDR3 contains 15 residues. The V gene lost 0 bases and the J gene lost 9 bases, with 15 bases spanning the gap. From germline, CDR1 is LGHNA and CDR2 YSLEER. CDR3 residues: CASSQDRGQVLTIYF. CDR3 sequence (DNA): TGCGCCAGCAGCCAAGACCGCGGCCAGGTACTCACCATATATTTT.

This clone was seen once. The chain is built from TRBV6-5 and TRBJ2-4; no firm D call. The germline V and J ends were trimmed by 5 bases and 0 bases, with 11 bases remaining between them. This CDR3 contains 15 residues. Germline V gene sequence: CDR1 MNHEY, CDR2 SVGAGI. The CDR3 DNA follows: TGTGCCAGCAGTCCACGACAAGTAGCCAAAAACATTCAGTACTTC. The encoded protein is CASSPRQVAKNIQYF.

The V call is TRBV5-6, the J call TRBJ1-4; the D gene is possibly TRBD1 (5 bases). The CDR3 spans 15 residues. Trimming left V 1 base short and J 6 bases short, with 13 bases between. Germline V gene sequence: CDR1 SGHDT, CDR2 YYEEEE. In DNA form, the CDR3 reads TGTGCCAGCAGCTTGCGTGGGGGAGGTGATGAAAAACTGTTTTTT. Its translation is CASSLRGGGDEKLFF.

The chain has TRBV18 and TRBJ2-2; 13 bases map to TRBD2. V shed 2 bases and J 0 bases; nucleotides not matched to a gene: 12. CDR1 KGHSH and CDR2 LQKENI come from the germline V gene. The CDR3 sequence is 21 residues long. In nucleotides, the CDR3 is TGTGCCAGCTCACCATTTGGTTCGACTAGCGGGGGGATTTCGAACACCGGGGAGCTGTTTTTT. It encodes CASSPFGSTSGGISNTGELFF.

This clone was picked up one time. The V gene is TRBV18, the J gene TRBJ2-5, with D perhaps TRBD1 or TRBD2 (5 bases each). V was shortened by 0 bases and J by 7 bases, with 12 bases between the two germline ends. The germline CDR1 and CDR2 sequences are KGHSH and LQKENI. The length of the CDR3 is 14 residues. Here the CDR3 DNA reads TGTGCCAGCTCACCACCCCAGGGTGGAGGGACCCAGTACTTC. It specifies CASSPPQGGGTQYF. Full variable domain (missing parts from reference TRBV18 and TRBJ2-5): NAGVMQNPRHLVRRRGQEARLRCSPMKGHSHVYWYRQLPEEGLKFMVYLQKENIIDESGMPKERFSAEFPKEGPSILRIQQVVRGDSAAYFCASSPPQGGGTQYFGPGTRLLVL.